Below, 8 T cell receptor beta chains from the same sample are listed, as sequenced in a study of control samples from healthy donors and cancer patients. Assay used: immunoSEQ multiplex PCR; TCRdb lists only in-frame clones, some missing. Found here are about 77,000 clones, approximately 92% of them singletons; the top ten hold about 5%. Source material: blood. Receptors originate from a woman between 55 and 75 years old in good health.

The V and J genes are TRBV6-5 and TRBJ2-1, with TRBD1 matching 7 bases. The length of the CDR3 is 14 residues. The J segment lost 9 bases and the V segment lost 2 bases, leaving 7 bases of the junction unmatched. Germline V gene data show CDR1 as MNHEY and CDR2 as SVGAGI. CDR3 loop: CASSYVGQKGEQFF. For the CDR3, the DNA is TGTGCCAGCAGTTACGTGGGACAGAAGGGTGAGCAGTTCTTC.

The chain links TRBV5-1 to TRBJ1-2; D is unclear. Per the germline V gene, CDR1 is SGHRS and CDR2 is YFSETQ. The V end was cut by 0 bases, the J end by 0 bases, with 6 bases between. The CDR3 covers 14 residues. The CDR3 protein is CASSLDPANYGYTF. The DNA of the CDR3 is TGCGCCAGCAGCTTGGATCCAGCTAACTATGGCTACACCTTC.

The V call is TRBV12-3 or TRBV12-4, the J call TRBJ1-5; the D is unclear. Trimming left V 5 bases short and J 8 bases short, with 13 bases between. The CDR3 spans 13 residues. The CDR3, as DNA: TGTGCCAGCAGTCCTTACCCCCAAGAGCCCCAGCATTTT. Residues: CASSPYPQEPQHF.

The chain uses TRBV7-3 and TRBJ2-3; 7 nucleotides agree with TRBD2. V shed 5 bases, J shed 5 bases, and the junction held 13 bases outside the gene matches. The CDR3 is 16 residues long. Germline V gene sequence: CDR1 SGHTA, CDR2 FQGTGA. The CDR3 bases are TGTGCCAGCAGCCCTGGAGGGGCGGGAGTGAAAGATACGCAGTATTTT. It translates to CASSPGGAGVKDTQYF.

The V call is TRBV28, the J call TRBJ2-1; TRBD2 aligns across 12 bases. The CDR3 spans 17 residues. Per the germline V gene, CDR1 is MDHEN and CDR2 is SYDVKM. J gave up 2 bases and V 6 bases, and 8 bases lay outside the gene matches. This CDR3 is CASSFGLAGNPYNEQFF. CDR3 sequence (DNA): TGTGCCAGCAGCTTCGGACTAGCGGGAAATCCCTACAATGAGCAGTTCTTC.

A note on this clone: The same CDR3 can be traced to other DNA sequences in this sample. V is TRBV3-1 (or the pseudogene TRBV3-2) and J is TRBJ1-1, with D uncertain. CDR1 is LGHDT, CDR2 YNNKEL, per germline (reference sequence). The CDR3 totals 14 residues. Trimming took off 2 bases at V and 0 bases at J, with 7 bases between the two ends. The CDR3 is CASSQMGMNTEAFF. For the CDR3, the DNA is TGTGCCAGCAGCCAAATGGGCATGAACACTGAAGCTTTCTTT.

The chain combines TRBV19 with TRBJ2-1; D is uncertain. Germline loops: CDR1 LNHDA, CDR2 SQIVND (reference sequence). The germline V and J ends were trimmed by 9 bases and 4 bases, with 7 bases remaining between them. The CDR3 runs 11 residues. CDR3 sequence (DNA): TGTGCCAGCGGCGATTACAATGAGCAGTTCTTC. Encoded protein: CASGDYNEQFF.

This clone was counted a single time. The rearrangement links TRBV24-1 to TRBJ1-5; the D gene is possibly TRBD1 (5 bases). The CDR3 has 14 amino acids. Deletions cut 7 bases from V and 8 bases from J, with 17 bases between. CDR1 KGHDR and CDR2 SFDVKD come from the germline V gene. The CDR3 sequence: CATSLSGPPEPQHF. The CDR3 region has the DNA TGTGCCACCAGCCTCTCAGGGCCACCGGAGCCCCAGCATTTT.